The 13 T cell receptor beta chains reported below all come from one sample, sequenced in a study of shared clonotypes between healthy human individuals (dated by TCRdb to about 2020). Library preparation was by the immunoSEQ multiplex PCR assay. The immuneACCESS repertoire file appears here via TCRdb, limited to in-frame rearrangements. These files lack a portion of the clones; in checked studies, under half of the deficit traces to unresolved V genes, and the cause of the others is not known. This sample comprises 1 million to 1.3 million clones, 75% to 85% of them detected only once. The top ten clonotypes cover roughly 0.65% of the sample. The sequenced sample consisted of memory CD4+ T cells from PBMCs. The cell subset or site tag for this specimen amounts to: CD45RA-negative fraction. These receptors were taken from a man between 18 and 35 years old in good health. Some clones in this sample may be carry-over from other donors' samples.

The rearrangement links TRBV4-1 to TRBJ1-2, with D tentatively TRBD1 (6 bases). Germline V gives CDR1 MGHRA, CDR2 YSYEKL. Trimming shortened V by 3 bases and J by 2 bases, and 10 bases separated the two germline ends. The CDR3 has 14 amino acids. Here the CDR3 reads CASSHLTGNYGYTF. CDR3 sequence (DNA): TGCGCCAGCAGCCACTTGACAGGAAACTATGGCTACACCTTC.

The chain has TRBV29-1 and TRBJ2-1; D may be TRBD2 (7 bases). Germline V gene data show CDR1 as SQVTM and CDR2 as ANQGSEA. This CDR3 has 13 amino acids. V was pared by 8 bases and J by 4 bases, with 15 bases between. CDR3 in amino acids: CSTARGGYNEQFF. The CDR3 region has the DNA TGCAGCACCGCAAGGGGGGGATACAATGAGCAGTTCTTC.

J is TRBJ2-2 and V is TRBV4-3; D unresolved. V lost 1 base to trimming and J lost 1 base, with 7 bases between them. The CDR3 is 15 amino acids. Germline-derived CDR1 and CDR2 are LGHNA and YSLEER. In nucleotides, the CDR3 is TGCGCCAGCAGCCAAGGCCACTTGAACACCGGGGAGCTGTTTTTT. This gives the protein CASSQGHLNTGELFF.

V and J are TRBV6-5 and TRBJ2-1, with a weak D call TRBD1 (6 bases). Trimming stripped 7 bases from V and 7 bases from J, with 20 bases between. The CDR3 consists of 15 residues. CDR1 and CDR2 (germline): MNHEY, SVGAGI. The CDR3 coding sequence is TGTGCCAGCATTTCAGGGGCGGCAGGGGATAATGAGCAGTTCTTC. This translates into CASISGAAGDNEQFF.

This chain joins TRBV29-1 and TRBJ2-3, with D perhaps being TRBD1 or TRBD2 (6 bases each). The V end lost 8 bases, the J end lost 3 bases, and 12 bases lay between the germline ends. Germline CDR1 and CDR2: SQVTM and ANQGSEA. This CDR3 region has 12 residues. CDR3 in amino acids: CSLRGGTDTQYF. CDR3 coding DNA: TGCAGCCTAAGAGGGGGGACAGATACGCAGTATTTT.

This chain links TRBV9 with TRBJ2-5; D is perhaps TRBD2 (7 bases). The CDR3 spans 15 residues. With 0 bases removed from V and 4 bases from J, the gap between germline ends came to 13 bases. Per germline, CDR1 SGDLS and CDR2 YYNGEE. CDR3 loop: CASSVGGLGGETQYF. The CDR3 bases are TGTGCCAGCAGCGTAGGTGGACTAGGGGGAGAGACCCAGTACTTC.

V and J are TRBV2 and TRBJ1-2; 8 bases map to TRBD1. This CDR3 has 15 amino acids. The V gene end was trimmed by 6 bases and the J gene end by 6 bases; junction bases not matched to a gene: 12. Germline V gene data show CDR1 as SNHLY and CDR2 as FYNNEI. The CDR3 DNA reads TGTGCCAGCAGACCGTCCCGGGACAGGTCTGATGGCTACACCTTC. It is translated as CASRPSRDRSDGYTF.

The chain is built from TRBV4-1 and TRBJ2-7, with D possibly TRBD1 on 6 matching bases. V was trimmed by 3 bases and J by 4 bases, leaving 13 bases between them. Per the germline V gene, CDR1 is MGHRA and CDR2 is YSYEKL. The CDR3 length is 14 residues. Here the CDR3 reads CASSHRGGGYEQYF. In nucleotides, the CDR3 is TGCGCCAGCAGCCACCGAGGGGGTGGATACGAGCAGTACTTC.

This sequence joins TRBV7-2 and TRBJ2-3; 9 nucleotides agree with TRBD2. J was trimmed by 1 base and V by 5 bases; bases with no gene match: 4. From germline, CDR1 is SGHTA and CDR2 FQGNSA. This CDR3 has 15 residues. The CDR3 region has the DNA TGTGCCAGCAGCAGACTAGCGGTCGGCACAGATACGCAGTATTTT. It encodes CASSRLAVGTDTQYF.

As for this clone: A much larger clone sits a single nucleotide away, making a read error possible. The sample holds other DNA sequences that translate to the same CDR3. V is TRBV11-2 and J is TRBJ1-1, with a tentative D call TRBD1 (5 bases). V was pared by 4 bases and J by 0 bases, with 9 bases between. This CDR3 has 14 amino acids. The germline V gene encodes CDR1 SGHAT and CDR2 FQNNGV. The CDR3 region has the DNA TGTGCCAGCAGCTCCCAGGGTTTGAACACTGAAGCTTTCTTT. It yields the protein CASSSQGLNTEAFF.

DNA for the CDR3: TGTGCCAGCAGTGGACAGGGTGAGGGGGAGACCCAGTACTTC. Translating it yields CASSGQGEGETQYF. V is TRBV6-1 and J is TRBJ2-5; 7 bases are shared with TRBD1. Germline CDR1 is MNHNS and CDR2 is SASEGT. V was clipped by 4 bases and J by 5 bases; unmatched bases: 7. The CDR3 is made up of 14 amino acids.

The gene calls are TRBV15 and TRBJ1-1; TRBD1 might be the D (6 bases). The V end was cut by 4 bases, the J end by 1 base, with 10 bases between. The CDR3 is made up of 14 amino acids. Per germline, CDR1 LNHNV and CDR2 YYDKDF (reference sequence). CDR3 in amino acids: CATSMGTRNTEAFF. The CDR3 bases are TGTGCCACCAGCATGGGGACAAGGAACACTGAAGCTTTCTTT.

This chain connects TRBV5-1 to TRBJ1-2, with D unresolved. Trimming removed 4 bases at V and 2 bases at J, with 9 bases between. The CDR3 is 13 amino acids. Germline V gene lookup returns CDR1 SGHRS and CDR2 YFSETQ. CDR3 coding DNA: TGCGCCAGCAGCACGGACGGGAACTATGGCTACACCTTC. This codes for CASSTDGNYGYTF.